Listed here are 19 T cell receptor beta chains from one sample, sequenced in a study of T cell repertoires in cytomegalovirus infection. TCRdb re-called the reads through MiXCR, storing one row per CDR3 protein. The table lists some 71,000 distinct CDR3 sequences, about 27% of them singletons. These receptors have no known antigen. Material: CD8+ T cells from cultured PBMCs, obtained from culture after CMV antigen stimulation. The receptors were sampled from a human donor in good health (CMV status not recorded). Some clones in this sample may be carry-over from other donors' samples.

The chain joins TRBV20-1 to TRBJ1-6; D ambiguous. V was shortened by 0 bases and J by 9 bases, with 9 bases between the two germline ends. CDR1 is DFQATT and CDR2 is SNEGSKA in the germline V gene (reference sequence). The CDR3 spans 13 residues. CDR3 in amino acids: CSARDPSGSPLHF. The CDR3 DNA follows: TGCAGTGCTAGAGACCCAAGCGGTTCACCCCTCCACTTT.

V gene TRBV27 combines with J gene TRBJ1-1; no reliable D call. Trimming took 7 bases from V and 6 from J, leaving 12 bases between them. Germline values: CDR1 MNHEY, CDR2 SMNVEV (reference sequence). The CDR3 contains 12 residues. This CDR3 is CASKSPGAEAFF. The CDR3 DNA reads TGTGCCAGCAAATCCCCTGGAGCTGAAGCTTTCTTT.

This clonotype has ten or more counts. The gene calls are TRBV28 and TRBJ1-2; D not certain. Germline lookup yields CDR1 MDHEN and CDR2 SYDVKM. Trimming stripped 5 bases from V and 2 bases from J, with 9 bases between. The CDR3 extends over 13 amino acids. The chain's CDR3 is CASSPQTNYGYTF. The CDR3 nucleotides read TGTGCCAGCAGTCCCCAGACAAACTATGGCTACACCTTC.

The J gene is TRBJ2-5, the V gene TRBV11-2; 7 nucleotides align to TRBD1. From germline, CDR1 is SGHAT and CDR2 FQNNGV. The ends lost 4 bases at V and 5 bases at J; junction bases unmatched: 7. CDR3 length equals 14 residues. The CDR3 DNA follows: TGTGCCAGCAGCTCGACAGGGCCAGGGGAGACCCAGTACTTC. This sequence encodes CASSSTGPGETQYF.

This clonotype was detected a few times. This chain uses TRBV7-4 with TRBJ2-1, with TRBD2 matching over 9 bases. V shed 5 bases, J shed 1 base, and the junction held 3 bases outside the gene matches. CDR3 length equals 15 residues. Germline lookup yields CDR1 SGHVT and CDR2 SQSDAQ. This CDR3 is CASSISGGSYNEQFF. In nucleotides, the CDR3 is TGTGCCAGCAGCATTAGCGGGGGTTCCTACAATGAGCAGTTCTTC.

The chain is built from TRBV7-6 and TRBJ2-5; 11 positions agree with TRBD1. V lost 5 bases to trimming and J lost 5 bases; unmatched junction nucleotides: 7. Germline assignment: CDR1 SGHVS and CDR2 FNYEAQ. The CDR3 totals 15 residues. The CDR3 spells CASSPGQGASETQYF. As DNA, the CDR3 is TGTGCCAGCAGCCCAGGACAGGGGGCTAGTGAGACCCAGTACTTC. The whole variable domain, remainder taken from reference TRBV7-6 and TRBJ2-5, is GAGVSQSPRYKVTKRGQDVALRCDPISGHVSLYWYRQALGQGPEFLTYFNYEAQQDKSGLPNDRFSAERPEGSISTLTIQRTEQRDSAMYRCASSPGQGASETQYFGPGTRLLVL.

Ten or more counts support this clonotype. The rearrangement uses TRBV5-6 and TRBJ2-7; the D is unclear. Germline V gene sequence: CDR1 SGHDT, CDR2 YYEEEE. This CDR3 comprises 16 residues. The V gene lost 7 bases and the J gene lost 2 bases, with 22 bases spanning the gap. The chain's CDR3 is CASHGLQKAFTYEQYF. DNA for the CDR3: TGTGCCAGCCACGGTCTACAGAAGGCATTTACCTACGAGCAGTACTTC.

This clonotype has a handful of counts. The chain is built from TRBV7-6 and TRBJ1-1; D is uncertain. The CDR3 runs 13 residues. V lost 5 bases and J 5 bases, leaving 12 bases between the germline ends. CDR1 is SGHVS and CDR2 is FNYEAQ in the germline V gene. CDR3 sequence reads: CASSQSPGTEAFF. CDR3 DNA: TGTGCCAGCAGCCAATCCCCCGGTACTGAAGCTTTCTTT.

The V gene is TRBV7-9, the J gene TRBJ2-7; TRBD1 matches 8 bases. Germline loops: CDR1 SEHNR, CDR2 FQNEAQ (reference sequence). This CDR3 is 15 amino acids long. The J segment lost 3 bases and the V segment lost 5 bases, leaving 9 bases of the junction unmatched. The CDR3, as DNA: TGTGCCAGCAGCGCCTACCGGGACAGGCACTACGAGCAGTACTTC. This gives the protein CASSAYRDRHYEQYF. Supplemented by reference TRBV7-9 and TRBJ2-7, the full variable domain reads DTGVSQNPRHKITKRGQNVTFRCDPISEHNRLYWYRQTLGQGPEFLTYFQNEAQLEKSRLLSDRFSAERPKGSFSTLEIQRTEQGDSAMYLCASSAYRDRHYEQYFGPGTRLTVT.

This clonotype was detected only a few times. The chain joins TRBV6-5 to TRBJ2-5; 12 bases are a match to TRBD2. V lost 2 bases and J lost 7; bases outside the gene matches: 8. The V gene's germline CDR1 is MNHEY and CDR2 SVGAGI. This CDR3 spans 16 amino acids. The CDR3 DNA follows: TGTGCCAGCAGTTACGTCGGGAGACTAGCGGGGGCGACCCAGTACTTC. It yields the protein CASSYVGRLAGATQYF.

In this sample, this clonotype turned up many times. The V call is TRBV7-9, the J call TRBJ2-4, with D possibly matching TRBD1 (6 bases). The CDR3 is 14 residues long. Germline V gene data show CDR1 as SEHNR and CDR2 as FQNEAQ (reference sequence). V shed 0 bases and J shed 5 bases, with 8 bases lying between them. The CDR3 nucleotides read TGTGCCAGCAGCTTAGCCCAGGGGCAAAACATTCAGTACTTC. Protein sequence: CASSLAQGQNIQYF.

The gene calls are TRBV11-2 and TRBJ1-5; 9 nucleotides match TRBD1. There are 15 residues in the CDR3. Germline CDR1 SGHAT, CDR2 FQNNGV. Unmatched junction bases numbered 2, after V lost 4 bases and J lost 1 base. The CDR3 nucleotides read TGTGCCAGCAGCTCTGACAGGGGGAGCAATCAGCCCCAGCATTTT. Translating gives CASSSDRGSNQPQHF.

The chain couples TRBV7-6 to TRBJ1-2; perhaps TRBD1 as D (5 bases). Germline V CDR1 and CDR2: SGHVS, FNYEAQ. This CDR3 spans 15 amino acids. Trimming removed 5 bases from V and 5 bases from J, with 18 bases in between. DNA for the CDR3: TGTGCCAGCAGCGCGGACATAGGGGCCAGTTATGGCTACACCTTC. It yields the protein CASSADIGASYGYTF.

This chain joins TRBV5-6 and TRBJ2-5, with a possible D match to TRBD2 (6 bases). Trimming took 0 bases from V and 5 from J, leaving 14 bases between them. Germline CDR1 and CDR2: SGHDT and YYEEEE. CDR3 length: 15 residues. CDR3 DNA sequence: TGTGCCAGCAGCTTGGAGTCGGGCGGAGGGGAGACCCAGTACTTC. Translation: CASSLESGGGETQYF. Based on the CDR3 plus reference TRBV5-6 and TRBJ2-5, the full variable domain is DAGVTQSPTHLIKTRGQQVTLRCSPKSGHDTVSWYQQALGQGPQFIFQYYEEEERQRGNFPDRFSGHQFPNYSSELNVNALLLGDSALYLCASSLESGGGETQYFGPGTRLLVL.

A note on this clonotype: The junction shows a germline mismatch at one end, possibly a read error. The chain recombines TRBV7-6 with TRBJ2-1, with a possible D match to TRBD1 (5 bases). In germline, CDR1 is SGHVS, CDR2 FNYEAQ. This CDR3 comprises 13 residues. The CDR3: CASSPAGYNEQSF. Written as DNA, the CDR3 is TGTGCCAGCAGCCCCGCAGGGTACAATGAGCAGTCCTTC.

The CDR3 nucleotides read TGTACCAGCAGCTTAGGGAGGGCCGAGGGGGGCTACACCTTC. It translates to CTSSLGRAEGGYTF. The chain combines TRBV7-2 with TRBJ1-2, with D tentatively TRBD1 (5 bases). Trimming took off 1 base at V and 8 bases at J, with 14 bases between the two ends. This CDR3 is 14 amino acids long. The germline CDR1 and CDR2 sequences are SGHTA and FQGNSA.

CDR3 loop: CASSIGGPSEQYF. The CDR3 DNA follows: TGTGCCAGTAGTATAGGAGGACCGAGCGAGCAGTACTTC. This chain uses TRBV19 with TRBJ2-7, with unresolved D. Germline CDR1 and CDR2: LNHDA and SQIVND (reference sequence). This CDR3 spans 13 amino acids. V was clipped by 1 base and J by 6 bases, with 10 bases between them.

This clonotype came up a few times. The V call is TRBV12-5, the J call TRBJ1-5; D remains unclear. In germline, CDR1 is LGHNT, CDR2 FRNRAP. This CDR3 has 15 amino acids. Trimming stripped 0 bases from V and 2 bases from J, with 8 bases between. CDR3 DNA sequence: TGTGCTAGTGGTTTGGTAAGGCGAGGCAATCAGCCCCAGCATTTT. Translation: CASGLVRRGNQPQHF. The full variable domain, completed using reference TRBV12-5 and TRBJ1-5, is DARVTQTPRHKVTEMGQEVTMRCQPILGHNTVFWYRQTMMQGLELLAYFRNRAPLDDSGMPKDRFSAEMPDATLATLKIQPSEPRDSAVYFCASGLVRRGNQPQHFGDGTRLSIL.

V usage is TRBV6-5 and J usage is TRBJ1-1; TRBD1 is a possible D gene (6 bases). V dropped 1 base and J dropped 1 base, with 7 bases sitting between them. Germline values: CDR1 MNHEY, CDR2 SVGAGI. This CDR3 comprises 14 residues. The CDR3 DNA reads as TGTGCCAGCAGTTACTGGGGGGCGAACACTGAAGCTTTCTTT. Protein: CASSYWGANTEAFF.